This T cell receptor beta chain originates from a study of blood T cell repertoires in COVID-19. The CDR3 contains 14 residues. From germline, CDR1 is SGHKS and CDR2 YYEKEE (reference sequence). Trimming left V 3 bases short and J 3 bases short, with 12 bases between. This clone was seen only once. The table came from immunoSEQ multiplex PCR; TCRdb's copy has only in-frame clones and leaves some out. The sample has about 370,000 clones; 87% are singletons. The chain combines TRBV5-5 with TRBJ1-1; weak D call: TRBD1 (5 bases). The sequenced sample consisted of peripheral blood. This TCR was sampled from a woman in her 30s with COVID-19, enrolled during active disease. The CDR3 DNA follows: TGTGCCAGCAGCTCATTCGGGGGTTACACTGAAGCTTTCTTT. As protein: CASSSFGGYTEAFF.